This paragraph covers one TCR beta chain sequence. Its antigen is currently unknown. The germline V gene encodes CDR1 SGHTA and CDR2 FQGNSA. The CDR3 runs 15 residues. V lost 3 bases, J lost 2 bases, and 12 bases lay in between. This sample is drawn from a study of OX40 agonist ivuxolimab in advanced cancers. Whole-study results and caveats: Clonal expansion among partial responders at 0.1-3.0 mg/kg ranked near the lowest. Researchers report that CD8+ T cells had, on average, more expanded clones than CD4+.

Using immunoSEQ multiplex PCR, the repertoire was profiled, and TCRdb retains in-frame clones only, with some absent. The sample includes about 58,000 clones, about 82% of them seen just once. The TCR was taken from an adult with an advanced solid tumor such as melanoma, head and neck, liver or kidney cancer. The genes are TRBV7-2 and TRBJ2-3; D gene ambiguous. The starting material was CD4+ or CD8+ T cells sorted from blood, obtained in a trial of the OX40 agonist ivuxolimab. This CDR3 reads CASSFRTADTDTQYF. The CDR3 bases are TGTGCCAGCAGCTTCAGGACGGCCGACACAGATACGCAGTATTTT. The variable domain in full, completed from reference TRBV7-2 and TRBJ2-3, reads GAGVSQSPSNKVTEKGKDVELRCDPISGHTALYWYRQSLGQGLEFLIYFQGNSAPDKSGLPSDRFSAERTGGSVSTLTIQRTQQEDSAVYLCASSFRTADTDTQYFGPGTRLTVL.